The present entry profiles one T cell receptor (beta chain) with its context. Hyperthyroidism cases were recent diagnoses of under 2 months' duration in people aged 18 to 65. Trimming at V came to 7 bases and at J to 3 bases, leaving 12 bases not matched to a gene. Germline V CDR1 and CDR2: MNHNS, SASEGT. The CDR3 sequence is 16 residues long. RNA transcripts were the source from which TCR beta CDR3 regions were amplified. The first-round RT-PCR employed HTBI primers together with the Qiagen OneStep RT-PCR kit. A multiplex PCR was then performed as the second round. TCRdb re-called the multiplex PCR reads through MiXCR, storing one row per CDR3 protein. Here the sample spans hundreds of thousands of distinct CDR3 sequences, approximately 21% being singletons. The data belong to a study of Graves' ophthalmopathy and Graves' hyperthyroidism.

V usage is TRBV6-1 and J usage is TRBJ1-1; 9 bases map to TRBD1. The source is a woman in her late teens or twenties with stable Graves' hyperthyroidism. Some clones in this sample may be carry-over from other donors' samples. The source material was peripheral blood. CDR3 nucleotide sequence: TGTGCCAGCACCACAGGGGGCCCAGTTATGGACACTGAAGCTTTCTTT. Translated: CASTTGGPVMDTEAFF.